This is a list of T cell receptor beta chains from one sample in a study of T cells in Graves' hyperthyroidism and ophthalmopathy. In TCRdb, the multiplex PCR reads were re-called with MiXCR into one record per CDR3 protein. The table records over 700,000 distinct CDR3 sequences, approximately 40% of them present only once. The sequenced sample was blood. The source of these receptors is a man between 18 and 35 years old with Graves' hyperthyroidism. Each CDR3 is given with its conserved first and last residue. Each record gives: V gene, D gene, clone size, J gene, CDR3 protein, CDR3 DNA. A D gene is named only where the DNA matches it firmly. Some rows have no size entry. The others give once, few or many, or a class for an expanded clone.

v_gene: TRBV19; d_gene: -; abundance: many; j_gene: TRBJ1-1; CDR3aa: CASRDPGNTEAFF; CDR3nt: TGTGCCAGTAGGGACCCAGGGAACACTGAAGCTTTCTTT
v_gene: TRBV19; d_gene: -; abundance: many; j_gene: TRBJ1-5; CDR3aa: CASIGVGNQPQHF; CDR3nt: TGTGCCAGTATCGGAGTAGGCAATCAGCCCCAGCATTTT
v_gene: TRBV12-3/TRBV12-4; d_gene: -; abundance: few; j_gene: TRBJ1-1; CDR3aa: CASSLYGGTEAFF; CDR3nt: TGTGCCAGCAGTTTGTATGGGGGCACTGAAGCTTTCTTT
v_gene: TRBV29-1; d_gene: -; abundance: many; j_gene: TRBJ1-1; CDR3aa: CSVFRGANTEAFF; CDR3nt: TGCAGCGTTTTTCGTGGGGCGAACACTGAAGCTTTCTTT
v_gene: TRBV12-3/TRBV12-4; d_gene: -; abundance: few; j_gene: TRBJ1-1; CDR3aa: CASTLHETAEAFF; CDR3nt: TGTGCCAGCACCCTACATGAAACGGCTGAAGCTTTCTTT
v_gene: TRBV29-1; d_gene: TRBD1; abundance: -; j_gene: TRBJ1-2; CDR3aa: CSVAWQGADGYTF; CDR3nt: TGCAGCGTTGCGTGGCAGGGGGCGGATGGCTACACCTTC
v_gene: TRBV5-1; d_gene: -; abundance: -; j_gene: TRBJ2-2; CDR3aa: CASSLVSREYTGELFF; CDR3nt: TGCGCCAGCAGCTTAGTTAGCAGAGAATACACCGGGGAGCTGTTTTTT
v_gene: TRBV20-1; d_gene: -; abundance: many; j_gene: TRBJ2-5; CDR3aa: CSARTASETQYF; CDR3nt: TGCAGTGCTAGGACAGCTTCAGAGACCCAGTACTTC
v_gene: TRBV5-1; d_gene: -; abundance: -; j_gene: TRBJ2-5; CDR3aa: CASSSTPSETQYF; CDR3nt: TGCGCCAGCAGCTCAACCCCTAGCGAGACCCAGTACTTC
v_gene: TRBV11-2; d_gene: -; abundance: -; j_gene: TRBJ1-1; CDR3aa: CAQDTNTEAFF; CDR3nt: TGTGCCCAGGACACGAACACTGAAGCTTTCTTT
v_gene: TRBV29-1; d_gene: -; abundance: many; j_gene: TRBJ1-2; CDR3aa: CSVGSPESYGYTF; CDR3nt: TGCAGCGTTGGCTCTCCAGAGTCCTATGGCTACACCTTC
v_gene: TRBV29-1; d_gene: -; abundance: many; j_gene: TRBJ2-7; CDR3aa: CSVRWVSSYEQYF; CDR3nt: TGCAGCGTCCGCTGGGTTAGCTCCTACGAGCAGTACTTC
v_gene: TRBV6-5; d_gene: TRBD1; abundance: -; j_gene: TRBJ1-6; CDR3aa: CASSYEGASPLHF; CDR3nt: TGTGCCAGCAGTTACGAGGGGGCTTCACCCCTCCACTTT
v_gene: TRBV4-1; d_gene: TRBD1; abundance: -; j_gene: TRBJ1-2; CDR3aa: CASSRDRGFELYGYTF; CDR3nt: TGCGCCAGCAGCCGCGACAGGGGGTTTGAACTATATGGCTACACCTTC
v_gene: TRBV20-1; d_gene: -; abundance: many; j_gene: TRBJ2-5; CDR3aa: CSAVRDPGETQYF; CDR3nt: TGCAGTGCAGTCCGGGATCCCGGGGAGACCCAGTACTTC
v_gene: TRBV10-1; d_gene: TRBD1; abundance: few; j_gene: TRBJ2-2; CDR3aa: CASSDAGTENTGELFF; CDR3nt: TGCGCCAGCAGTGACGCCGGGACAGAGAACACCGGGGAGCTGTTTTTT
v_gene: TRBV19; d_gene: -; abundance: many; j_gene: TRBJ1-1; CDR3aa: CATSGLDTEAFF; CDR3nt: TGTGCCACGTCGGGTCTTGACACTGAAGCTTTCTTT
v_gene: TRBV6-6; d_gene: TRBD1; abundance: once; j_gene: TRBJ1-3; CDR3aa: CASSGDRGRNTIYF; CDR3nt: TGTGCCAGCAGTGGGGACAGGGGAAGAAACACCATATATTTT
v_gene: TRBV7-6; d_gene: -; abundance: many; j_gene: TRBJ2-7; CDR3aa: CASSLAKEQYF; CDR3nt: TGTGCCAGCAGCTTAGCAAAGGAGCAGTACTTC
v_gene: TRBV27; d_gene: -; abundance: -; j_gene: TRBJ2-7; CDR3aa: CASSYTVGVPYEQYF; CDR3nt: TGTGCCAGCAGTTACACCGTCGGGGTCCCCTACGAGCAGTACTTC
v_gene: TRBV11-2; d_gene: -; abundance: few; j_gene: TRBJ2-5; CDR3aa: CASSLLTGGAQETQYF; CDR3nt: TGTGCCAGCAGCTTGCTGACAGGCGGTGCGCAGGAGACCCAGTACTTC
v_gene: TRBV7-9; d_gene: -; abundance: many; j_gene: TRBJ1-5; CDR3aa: CASSDTSNQPQHF; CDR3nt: TGTGCCAGCAGCGACACTAGCAATCAGCCCCAGCATTTT
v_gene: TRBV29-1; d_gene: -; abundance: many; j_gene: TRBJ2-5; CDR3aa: CSVPTSKGRGTQYF; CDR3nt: TGCAGCGTCCCGACTAGCAAAGGCAGGGGGACCCAGTACTTC
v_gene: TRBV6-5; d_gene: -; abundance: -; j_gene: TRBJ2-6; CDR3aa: CASSFLTGGANVLTF; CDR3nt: TGTGCCAGCAGTTTCCTGACTGGAGGGGCCAACGTCCTGACTTTC
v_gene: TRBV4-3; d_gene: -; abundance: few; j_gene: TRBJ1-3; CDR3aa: CASSQGGPAGSTIYF; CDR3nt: TGCGCCAGCAGCCAAGGCGGCCCGGCTGGAAGCACCATATATTTT
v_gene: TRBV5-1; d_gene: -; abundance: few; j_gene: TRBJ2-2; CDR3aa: CASSLDVGGPGELFF; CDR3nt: TGCGCCAGCAGCTTGGATGTTGGGGGGCCCGGGGAGCTGTTTTTT
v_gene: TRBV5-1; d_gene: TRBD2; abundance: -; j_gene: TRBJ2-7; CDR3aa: CASSLEVSGSYEQYF; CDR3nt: TGCGCCAGCAGCTTGGAGGTTAGCGGGAGTTACGAGCAGTACTTC
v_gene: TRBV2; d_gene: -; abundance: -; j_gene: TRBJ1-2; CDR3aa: CASSSGPFSYGYTF; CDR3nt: TGTGCCAGCAGCTCGGGGCCTTTTTCCTATGGCTACACCTTC
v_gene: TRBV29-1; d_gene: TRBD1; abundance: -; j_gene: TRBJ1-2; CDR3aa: CSSGQLNYGYTF; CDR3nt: TGCAGCTCGGGACAGCTTAACTATGGCTACACCTTC
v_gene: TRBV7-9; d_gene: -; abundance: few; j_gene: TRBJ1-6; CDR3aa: CASSQLGLDNSPLHF; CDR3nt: TGCGCCAGCAGCCAGCTGGGACTGGATAATTCACCCCTCCACTTT
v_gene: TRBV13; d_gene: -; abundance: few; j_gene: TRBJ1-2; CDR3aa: CASSHLGEGGYTF; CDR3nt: TGTGCCAGCAGCCATCTCGGGGAGGGCGGCTACACCTTC
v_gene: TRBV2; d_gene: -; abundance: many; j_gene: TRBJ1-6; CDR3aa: CASSGGRDSPLHF; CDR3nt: TGTGCCAGCAGTGGAGGCAGGGATTCACCCCTCCACTTT
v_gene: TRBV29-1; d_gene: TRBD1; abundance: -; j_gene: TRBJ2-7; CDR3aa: CSVSGDRGQYF; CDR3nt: TGCAGCGTCTCGGGGGACAGGGGACAGTACTTC
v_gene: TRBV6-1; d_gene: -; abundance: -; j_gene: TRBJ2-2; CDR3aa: CASLGARELFF; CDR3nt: TGTGCCAGCCTCGGGGCGCGGGAGCTGTTTTTT
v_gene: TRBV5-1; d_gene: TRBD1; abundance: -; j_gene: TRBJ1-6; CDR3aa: CASSQGQANSPLHF; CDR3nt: TGCGCCAGCAGCCAGGGACAGGCTAATTCACCCCTCCACTTT
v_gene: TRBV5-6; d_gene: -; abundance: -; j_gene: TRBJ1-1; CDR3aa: CASTSSATEAFF; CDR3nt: TGTGCCAGCACCTCCAGTGCCACTGAAGCTTTCTTT
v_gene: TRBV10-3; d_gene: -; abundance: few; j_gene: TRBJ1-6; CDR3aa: CASSEKGFVDNSPLHF; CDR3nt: TGTGCCAGCAGTGAAAAGGGATTCGTTGACAATTCACCCCTCCACTTT
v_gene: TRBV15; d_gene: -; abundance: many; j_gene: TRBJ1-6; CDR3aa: CATSRDGGDLYSPLHF; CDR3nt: TGTGCCACCAGCAGAGACGGGGGCGACCTCTATTCACCCCTCCACTTT
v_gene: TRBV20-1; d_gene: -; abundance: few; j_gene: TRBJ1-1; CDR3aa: CSASDPGTTEAFF; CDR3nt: TGCAGTGCTAGTGACCCAGGGACCACTGAAGCTTTCTTT
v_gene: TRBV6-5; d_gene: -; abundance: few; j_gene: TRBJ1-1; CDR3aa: CASSYSQGGNTEAFF; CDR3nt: TGTGCCAGCAGTTACTCGCAGGGTGGGAACACTGAAGCTTTCTTT
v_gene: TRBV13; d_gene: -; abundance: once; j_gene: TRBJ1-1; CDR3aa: CASSFRQAGNTEAFF; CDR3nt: TGTGCCAGCAGCTTCAGACAGGCCGGGAACACTGAAGCTTTCTTT
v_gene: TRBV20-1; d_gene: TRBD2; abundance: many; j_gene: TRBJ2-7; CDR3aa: CSARDQASGSYEQYF; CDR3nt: TGCAGTGCTAGAGATCAGGCTAGCGGGAGCTACGAGCAGTACTTC
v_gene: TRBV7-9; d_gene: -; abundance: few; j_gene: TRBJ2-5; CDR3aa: CASSSSRDILTQYF; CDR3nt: TGTGCCAGCAGCTCATCACGGGACATCTTAACCCAGTACTTC
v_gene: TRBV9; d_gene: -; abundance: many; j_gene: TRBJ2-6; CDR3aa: CASSVAQVGANVLTF; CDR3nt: TGTGCCAGCAGCGTAGCACAGGTCGGGGCCAACGTCCTGACTTTC
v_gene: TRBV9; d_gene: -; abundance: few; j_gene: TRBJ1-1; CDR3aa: CASSSLGGHTEAFF; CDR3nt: TGTGCCAGCAGCTCTCTTGGCGGACACACTGAAGCTTTCTTT
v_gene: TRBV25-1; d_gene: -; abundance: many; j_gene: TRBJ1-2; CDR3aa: CASKTGNYGYTF; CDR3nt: TGTGCCAGCAAAACAGGCAATTATGGCTACACCTTC
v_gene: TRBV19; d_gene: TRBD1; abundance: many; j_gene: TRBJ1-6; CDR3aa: CASSTKQGPSSPLHF; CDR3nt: TGTGCCAGTAGTACCAAACAGGGGCCAAGTTCACCCCTCCACTTT
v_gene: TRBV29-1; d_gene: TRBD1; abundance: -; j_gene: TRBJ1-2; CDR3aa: CSLTTGEIYGYTF; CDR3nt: TGCAGCTTGACAACAGGGGAGATCTATGGCTACACCTTC
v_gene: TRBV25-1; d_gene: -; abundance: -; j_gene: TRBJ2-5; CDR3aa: CASRRDFEKETQYF; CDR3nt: TGTGCCAGCAGAAGGGATTTTGAGAAAGAGACCCAGTACTTC